Reported below is one T cell receptor (beta chain). This entry is derived from a study of blood T cell repertoires in COVID-19. Overall study context: Samples taken during acute and convalescent COVID-19 were collected in the United States, Italy and Spain. T cells, B-cell-depleted T cells, or PBMCs provided the cDNA or gDNA that served as material.

Per the authors' pipeline: Amplifying reference gene primers gave estimates of nucleated cell counts. Method: immunoSEQ multiplex PCR; TCRdb's copy keeps in-frame clones and lacks some. V, J and clone size are taken as reported in that table, and D and trimming were inferred from the DNA itself. The sample has about 110,000 clones; approximately 85% are singletons. From germline, CDR1 is LNHDA and CDR2 SQIVND (reference sequence). This CDR3 has 16 amino acids. Trimming cost V 5 bases and J 3 bases, with 20 bases left between them. This chain joins TRBV19 and TRBJ2-7; D perhaps matches TRBD1 (6 bases). The specimen sequenced was peripheral blood. This clonotype originated in a human donor in a cohort sampled during active COVID-19. CDR3 sequence reads: CASSALQGRGFYEQYF. The CDR3, as DNA: TGTGCCAGTAGTGCTCTACAGGGTAGGGGGTTCTACGAGCAGTACTTC.